A selection of T cell receptor beta chains follows, all from one sample in a study of T cell responses to AZD1222 COVID-19 vaccine. Here immunoSEQ multiplex PCR was the method, and the copy in TCRdb shows in-frame clones only, minus some. The sample contains 150,000 to 200,000 clones, 94% of which appear only once. Sequencing was performed on peripheral blood, taken on day 0 of AZD1222 vaccination. The source of these receptors is an adult in good health. CDR3s include the opening cysteine and the closing phenylalanine or tryptophan.

V gene,CDR3 length,CDR3 protein
TRBV29-1,13,CSVGGVPLYGYTF
TRBV5-1,13,CASSLAGNYGYTF
TRBV27,14,CASSLQQSLYEQYF
TRBV7-9,12,CASSPFNYGYTF
TRBV5-6,14,CASSYRPVLNIQYF
TRBV28,15,CASSPGGGANTEAFF
TRBV7-3,15,CASSRSGTPYNEQFF
TRBV19,16,CASSYYSGRFTDTQYF
TRBV19,14,CASSPGQPPYEQYF
TRBV4-1,12,CASSQVASKPFF
TRBV2,14,CASSGLASTDTQYF
TRBV12-3/TRBV12-4,13,CASSLYVGTEAFF
TRBV18,13,CASSPGTGDEQYF
TRBV7-2,19,CASSLRGAGTAEREEKLFF
TRBV5-1,14,CASSVQGTNEKLFF
TRBV28,15,CASSFSVRVGTEAFF
TRBV3-1/TRBV3-2,13,CASSQDAREGTFF
TRBV28,15,CASLGLAYPYNEQFF
TRBV7-2,15,CASSLGSGLTDTQYF
TRBV27,14,CASSLGAGNSPLHF
TRBV27,15,CASSLRSGPGNTIYF
TRBV6-5,15,CASSIEQGSSTEAFF
TRBV6-5,15,CASEYARGVNSPLHF
TRBV12-3/TRBV12-4,13,CASSNRENTEAFF
TRBV28,16,CASSRDRGYTNEKLFF
TRBV30,13,CAWTGQLNTEAFF
TRBV18,13,CASSPAAGWGQYF
TRBV7-9,17,CASSLAGGPYSNQPQHF
TRBV6-5,14,CASSGQGKTEKLFF
TRBV19,15,CASSGGQTSNQPQHF
TRBV9,13,CASSGGVNTEAFF
TRBV29-1,14,CSVGRTSGRIEQFF
TRBV6-5,14,CASRLQGARYGYTF
TRBV3-1/TRBV3-2,14,CASSQRGSRYGYTF
TRBV30,16,CAWSPWDKTSNQPQHF
TRBV3-1/TRBV3-2,13,CASSSDATDTQYF
TRBV27,13,CASSFYPSSGYTF
TRBV7-9,15,CASSLVWGRPRGYTF
TRBV5-1,16,CASSLGDSSSYNEQFF
TRBV6-5,16,CASSYSRGPDNSPLHF
TRBV7-9,15,CASSLDLGGNQPQHF
TRBV28,15,CASSETTGGEAGYTF
TRBV5-8,15,CASSLGVSYNSPLHF
TRBV3-1/TRBV3-2,14,CASTRGGGPYGYTF
TRBV4-1,14,CASSQGIRGYEQYF
TRBV19,18,CASSRIGLAGDLTDEQFF
TRBV28,15,CASLRDRQWGSPLHF